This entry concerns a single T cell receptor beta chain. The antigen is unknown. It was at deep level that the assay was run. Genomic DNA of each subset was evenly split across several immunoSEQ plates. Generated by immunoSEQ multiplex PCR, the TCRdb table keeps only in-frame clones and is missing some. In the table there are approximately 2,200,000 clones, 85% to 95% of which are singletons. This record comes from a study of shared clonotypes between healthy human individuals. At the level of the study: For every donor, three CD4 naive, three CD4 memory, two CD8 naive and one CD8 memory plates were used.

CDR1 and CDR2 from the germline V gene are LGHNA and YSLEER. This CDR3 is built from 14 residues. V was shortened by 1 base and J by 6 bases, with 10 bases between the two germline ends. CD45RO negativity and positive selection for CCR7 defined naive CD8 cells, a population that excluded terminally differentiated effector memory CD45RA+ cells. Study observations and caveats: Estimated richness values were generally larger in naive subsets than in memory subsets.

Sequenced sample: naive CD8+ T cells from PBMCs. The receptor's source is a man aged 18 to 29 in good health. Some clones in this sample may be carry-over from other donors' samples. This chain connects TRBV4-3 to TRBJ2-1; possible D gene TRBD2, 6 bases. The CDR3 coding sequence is TGCGCCAGCAGCCAAGTGGAGGGTCCCAATGAGCAGTTCTTC. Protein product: CASSQVEGPNEQFF.